This passage covers 26 T cell receptor beta chains from one sample sequenced in a study of CD8 T cells in Susac syndrome (dated by TCRdb to about 2019). To prepare the library, the immunoSEQ multiplex PCR assay was applied. RNA was extracted using the RNeasy kit, and roughly 0.5 to 1 microgram was reverse transcribed with random hexamers. TCRdb reanalyzed the raw reads on its own, using fastp at Q25 for trimming and MiXCR for clone calling, and kept in-frame beta chains. Rows are combined by CDR3 protein, so each entry shows the most common genes and DNA. Counted in this sample were nearly 200,000 distinct CDR3 sequences; more than 90% of them appeared once. The ten largest make up about 0.087% of the sample. Sequenced input: CD4+ T cells from PBMCs. The source of these receptors is a human donor with multiple sclerosis.

This chain uses TRBV2 with TRBJ2-3; the D is unclear. CDR1 and CDR2 from the germline V gene are SNHLY and FYNNEI. V lost 7 bases to trimming and J lost 1 base, with 12 bases between them. The CDR3 is 14 residues long. The CDR3 loop reads CASNYWLGTDTQYF. The CDR3 bases are TGTGCCAGCAACTATTGGCTAGGCACAGATACGCAGTATTTT.

The chain links TRBV9 to TRBJ2-1, with TRBD2 matching 10 bases. V gave up 3 bases and J gave up 4 bases; unmatched junction bases: 7. The CDR3 is 16 residues long. Germline values: CDR1 SGDLS, CDR2 YYNGEE. The CDR3 here is CASSERLAGNYNEQFF. The CDR3 coding sequence is TGTGCCAGCAGCGAGAGACTAGCGGGCAATTACAATGAGCAGTTCTTC.

This chain uses TRBV9 with TRBJ1-1; maybe TRBD1 (5 bases). The CDR3 spans 18 residues. The V end was cut by 5 bases, the J end by 2 bases, with 25 bases between. Germline CDR1 reads SGDLS; CDR2 reads YYNGEE. The chain's CDR3 is CASSDVPGGLLLNTEAFF. CDR3 sequence (DNA): TGTGCCAGCAGTGACGTACCGGGGGGTTTGCTGTTAAACACTGAAGCTTTCTTT.

The chain recombines TRBV9 with TRBJ2-7; 10 bases match TRBD1. The CDR3 covers 15 residues. Germline V gene data show CDR1 as SGDLS and CDR2 as YYNGEE. The J segment lost 5 bases and the V segment lost 2 bases, leaving 7 bases of the junction unmatched. The CDR3 protein is CASSVTGTGADEQYF. The CDR3 nucleotides read TGTGCCAGCAGCGTGACCGGGACAGGGGCTGACGAGCAGTACTTC. The full variable domain, its missing parts supplied by reference TRBV9 and TRBJ2-7, is DSGVTQTPKHLITATGQRVTLRCSPRSGDLSVYWYQQSLDQGLQFLIQYYNGEERAKGNILERFSAQQFPDLHSELNLSSLELGDSALYFCASSVTGTGADEQYFGPGTRLTVT.

V usage is TRBV27 and J usage is TRBJ2-5, with D tentatively TRBD1 or TRBD2 (5 bases each). CDR3 length: 14 amino acids. V was trimmed by 3 bases and J by 5 bases, leaving 13 bases between them. The germline CDR1 and CDR2 sequences are MNHEY and SMNVEV (reference sequence). The CDR3 DNA sequence: TGTGCCAGCAGTTTCCAGGGACCATGGGAGACCCAGTACTTC. Protein sequence: CASSFQGPWETQYF.

The chain is built from TRBV7-2 and TRBJ2-3; TRBD2 agrees at 8 bases. This CDR3 comprises 16 residues. Germline CDR1 is SGHTA and CDR2 is FQGNSA. Unmatched junction bases numbered 6, after V lost 3 bases and J lost 1 base. The CDR3 loop is CASSFGAGGGTDTQYF. CDR3 nucleotides: TGTGCCAGCAGCTTTGGGGCGGGAGGCGGCACAGATACGCAGTATTTT.

This sequence joins TRBV12-3 or TRBV12-4 and TRBJ2-3, with 7 positions matching TRBD1. Losses at the gene ends were 1 base for V and 3 bases for J; bases not matched to a gene: 1. The CDR3 is made up of 14 amino acids. The CDR3 is CASSLVQGTDTQYF. The CDR3 DNA follows: TGTGCCAGCAGTTTAGTACAGGGGACAGATACGCAGTATTTT.

The chain has TRBV20-1 and TRBJ1-1; TRBD1 might be the D (5 bases). The CDR3 spans 12 residues. V lost 4 bases to trimming and J lost 8 bases, with 14 bases between them. Germline CDR1 and CDR2: DFQATT and SNEGSKA (reference sequence). CDR3 in amino acids: CSATTRGLEAFF. DNA for the CDR3: TGCAGTGCTACTACGAGGGGCTTGGAAGCTTTCTTT.

The V and J genes are TRBV27 and TRBJ1-5, with a possible D match to TRBD1 (5 bases). This CDR3 is 12 amino acids long. Trimming took 6 bases from V and 9 from J, leaving 12 bases between them. The germline V gene encodes CDR1 MNHEY and CDR2 SMNVEV (reference sequence). CDR3 protein: CASRGTAGPQHF. Here the CDR3 DNA reads TGTGCCAGCAGGGGGACTGCGGGGCCCCAGCATTTT.

CDR3 sequence: CASSPTVRGEKLFF. In DNA, the CDR3 is TGTGCCAGCAGCCCGACGGTGAGGGGTGAAAAACTGTTTTTT. The chain links TRBV3-1 to TRBJ1-4, with D perhaps matching TRBD1 (5 bases). CDR3 size: 14 residues. CDR1 and CDR2 (germline): LGHDT, YNNKEL (reference sequence). Trimming cost V 4 bases and J 7 bases, with 13 bases left between them. Filled out from reference TRBV3-1 and TRBJ1-4, the complete variable domain reads DTAVSQTPKYLVTQMGNDKSIKCEQNLGHDTMYWYKQDSKKFLKIMFSYNNKELIINETVPNRFSPKSPDKAHLNLHINSLELGDSAVYFCASSPTVRGEKLFFGSGTQLSVL.

The chain links TRBV3-1 to TRBJ1-5; no firm D call. This CDR3 has 15 amino acids. Germline CDR1 LGHDT, CDR2 YNNKEL (reference sequence). Deletions cut 0 bases from V and 6 bases from J, with 12 bases between. CDR3 loop: CASSQDGGYGQPQHF. In DNA, the CDR3 is TGTGCCAGCAGCCAAGATGGAGGGTATGGTCAGCCCCAGCATTTT. The whole variable domain, filled in from reference TRBV3-1 and TRBJ1-5, reads DTAVSQTPKYLVTQMGNDKSIKCEQNLGHDTMYWYKQDSKKFLKIMFSYNNKELIINETVPNRFSPKSPDKAHLNLHINSLELGDSAVYFCASSQDGGYGQPQHFGDGTRLSIL.

The chain combines TRBV30 with TRBJ1-2, with 7 bases aligning to TRBD1. Germline assignment: CDR1 GTSNPN and CDR2 SVGIG (reference sequence). The CDR3 runs to 14 residues. V lost 2 bases to trimming and J lost 8 bases; unmatched junction nucleotides: 11. The CDR3 here is CAWSRTGLRRGYTF. The CDR3 coding sequence is TGTGCCTGGAGTCGGACAGGCTTAAGAAGGGGCTACACCTTC.

For the CDR3, the DNA is TGTGCCAGCCGGGAGGAGGGTCCGACTTTCTTT. Its translation is CASREEGPTFF. The rearrangement uses TRBV12-3 or TRBV12-4 and TRBJ1-1, with D uncertain. This CDR3 is built from 11 residues. The germline V and J ends were trimmed by 8 bases and 12 bases, with 16 bases remaining between them.

The chain combines TRBV25-1 with TRBJ2-1; 7 bases agree with TRBD1. Per the germline V gene, CDR1 is MGHDK and CDR2 is SYGVNS. This CDR3 contains 14 residues. V gave up 8 bases and J gave up 10 bases; unmatched junction bases: 14. CDR3 sequence: CASSDRSSRAEQFF. The CDR3 region has the DNA TGTGCCAGCTCGGACAGGAGCTCTCGTGCGGAGCAGTTCTTC. The entire variable domain, with the rest obtained from reference TRBV25-1 and TRBJ2-1, is as follows: EADIYQTPRYLVIGTGKKITLECSQTMGHDKMYWYQQDPGMELHLIHYSYGVNSTEKGDLSSESTVSRIRTEHFPLTLESARPSHTSQYLCASSDRSSRAEQFFGPGTRLTVL.

This clonotype was seen just once. This sequence joins TRBV5-6 and TRBJ2-7, with no clear D. The CDR3 covers 13 residues. V shed 2 bases and J shed 1 base, with 7 bases lying between them. Germline V lookup: CDR1 SGHDT, CDR2 YYEEEE. The CDR3 DNA reads TGTGCCAGCAGCTTCACCCATTCCTACGAGCAGTACTTC. Its translation: CASSFTHSYEQYF.

J is TRBJ2-3 and V is TRBV9; D is unclear. Germline lookup yields CDR1 SGDLS and CDR2 YYNGEE. The CDR3 is 16 residues long. V lost 4 bases and J lost 4, with 19 bases in between. CDR3: CASSISSALRSDTQYF. In nucleotides, the CDR3 is TGTGCCAGCAGCATTTCCAGTGCCCTTAGGTCAGATACGCAGTATTTT.

The chain recombines TRBV7-2 with TRBJ2-4, with D hard to call. This CDR3 is built from 15 residues. The germline V gene encodes CDR1 SGHTA and CDR2 FQGNSA. Trimming left V 2 bases short and J 0 bases short, with 8 bases between. The CDR3: CASSLSHIAKNIQYF. In DNA form, the CDR3 reads TGTGCCAGCAGCTTATCTCATATAGCCAAAAACATTCAGTACTTC.

This clonotype showed up just a few times. The chain joins TRBV27 to TRBJ2-1; no reliable D call. The CDR3 covers 13 residues. Trimming stripped 8 bases from V and 0 bases from J, with 8 bases between. Germline assignment: CDR1 MNHEY and CDR2 SMNVEV (reference sequence). CDR3 loop: CASRGSSYNEQFF. In nucleotides, the CDR3 is TGTGCCAGCCGAGGAAGCTCCTACAATGAGCAGTTCTTC.

The chain uses TRBV5-1 and TRBJ2-5; possible D gene TRBD1, 6 bases. There are 15 residues in the CDR3. V gave up 2 bases and J gave up 1 base, with 12 bases separating them. Germline V gives CDR1 SGHRS, CDR2 YFSETQ. Here the CDR3 reads CASSLQGQLQETQYF. DNA for the CDR3: TGCGCCAGCAGCTTACAAGGACAGCTCCAAGAGACCCAGTACTTC.

The CDR3 nucleotides are TGCAGTGCTAGAGGACGGCGGGGGGCGCCGGGTGAGCAGTTCTTC. This codes for CSARGRRGAPGEQFF. The V call is TRBV20-1, the J call TRBJ2-1, with TRBD2 identical over 8 bases. The CDR3 is made up of 15 amino acids. Germline CDR1 is DFQATT and CDR2 is SNEGSKA (reference sequence). The trim removed 1 base at V and 9 bases at J, leaving 11 bases unmatched.

V gene TRBV4-2 combines with J gene TRBJ1-2, with 8 bases lining up with TRBD1. The CDR3 is 16 amino acids. Losses at the gene ends were 4 bases for V and 7 bases for J; bases not matched to a gene: 14. Germline-derived CDR1 and CDR2 are LGHNA and YNFKEQ. The CDR3 region has the DNA TGTGCCAGCAGCCCTGACTCGAGGACAGGGTCTGGTGGCTACACCTTC. Protein product: CASSPDSRTGSGGYTF.

This clonotype showed up just once. The chain carries TRBV6-2 or TRBV6-3 and TRBJ2-1, with D uncertain. The CDR3 contains 15 residues. Germline values: CDR1 MNHEY, CDR2 SVGEGT. Trimming cost V 6 bases and J 1 base, with 13 bases left between them. DNA for the CDR3: TGTGCCAGCAGCCCTCGACGAGAATCCTACAATGAGCAGTTCTTC. It yields the protein CASSPRRESYNEQFF.

The rearrangement joins TRBV30 to TRBJ1-1; 7 positions match TRBD1. The CDR3 is made up of 13 amino acids. Germline lookup yields CDR1 GTSNPN and CDR2 SVGIG (reference sequence). V shed 5 bases, J shed 1 base, and the junction held 4 bases outside the gene matches. The CDR3 spells CAWARDRNTEAFF. The CDR3, as DNA: TGTGCCTGGGCTCGGGACAGGAACACTGAAGCTTTCTTT.

This clonotype came up once. The V and J genes are TRBV30 and TRBJ1-2, with 7 bases aligning to TRBD1. Germline V gene sequence: CDR1 GTSNPN, CDR2 SVGIG (reference sequence). This CDR3 spans 12 amino acids. With V trimmed by 5 bases and J by 4 bases, 4 bases remained unmatched. CDR3 bases: TGTGCCTGGGGGGACAGCCTCTATGGCTACACCTTC. Protein product: CAWGDSLYGYTF.

The chain uses TRBV24-1 and TRBJ2-6; 9 bases are a match to TRBD1. Unmatched junction bases numbered 10, after V lost 2 bases and J lost 0 bases. CDR1 KGHDR and CDR2 SFDVKD come from the germline V gene. The length of the CDR3 is 20 residues. The DNA of the CDR3 is TGTGCCACCAGTGATTCCCCCGGGACAGGGACAAACTCTGGGGCCAACGTCCTGACTTTC. It is translated as CATSDSPGTGTNSGANVLTF.

The CDR3 nucleotides read TGTGCCAGCAGCTCCGACGTAGGGGCCAACGTCCTGACTTTC. Translation gives CASSSDVGANVLTF. The rearrangement uses TRBV7-9 and TRBJ2-6; D not certain. V was cut by 4 bases and J by 4 bases, with 8 bases left in between. This CDR3 comprises 14 residues. From germline, CDR1 is SEHNR and CDR2 FQNEAQ (reference sequence).